What follows are 11 T cell receptor beta chains derived from one specimen sequenced in a study of tumor-infiltrating lymphocytes in primary liver carcinoma. Unsorted whole blood yielded blood RNA, and germline DNA was extracted as well. The input was roughly 0.5 ug total RNA; TCR beta cDNA was made from it with a constant-region primer. What produced the TCR beta libraries was three nested multiplex PCR rounds using slightly modified ARM-PCR. TRBV1-TRBV30 forward primers and a C-beta reverse primer were used in the first two PCR rounds, which each ran for approximately 10 cycles. TCRdb called the multiplex PCR reads again in MiXCR, with one record for every CDR3 protein. The sample lists just over 300,000 distinct CDR3 sequences; approximately 58% were seen once. The sample comprised peripheral blood. Source of these receptors: a woman aged 30 to 39 with primary liver carcinoma and hepatitis B virus infection.

Only a few counts were recorded for this clonotype. V gene TRBV6-1 combines with J gene TRBJ1-5; 8 nucleotides line up with TRBD1. CDR1 MNHNS and CDR2 SASEGT come from the germline V gene. The CDR3 covers 17 residues. Trimming removed 4 bases from V and 0 bases from J; junction bases left unmatched: 8. CDR3: CASSGWTGSYSNQPQHF. The DNA for the CDR3 is TGTGCCAGCAGTGGATGGACAGGGAGTTATAGCAATCAGCCCCAGCATTTT.

The chain joins TRBV4-1 to TRBJ1-4; no clear D gene. V was shortened by 0 bases and J by 4 bases, with 15 bases between the two germline ends. Germline CDR1 and CDR2: MGHRA and YSYEKL. This CDR3 has 17 amino acids. DNA of the CDR3: TGCGCCAGCAGCCAAGACAATTATGAGGTTGTTAATGAAAAACTGTTTTTT. Translated: CASSQDNYEVVNEKLFF.

As regards this clonotype: A much larger clone sits a single nucleotide away, making a read error possible. The chain links TRBV29-1 to TRBJ2-5, with a tentative D call TRBD2 (6 bases). The CDR3 consists of 12 residues. In germline, CDR1 is SQVTM, CDR2 ANQGSEA. The DNA of the CDR3 is TGCAGCGTTGCGGACTACCAAGAGACCCACTACTTC. The encoded protein is CSVADYQETHYF.

This clonotype was observed a few times. This chain links TRBV1 with TRBJ1-3; the table's D call, TRBD1, has no DNA check behind it. TRBV1 is tagged as a pseudogene. The CDR3 runs to 17 residues. The CDR3 region is CTSSQDLTGTSGNTIYF. The CDR3 DNA reads TGCACCAGCAGCCAAGATTTGACCGGGACAAGTGGAAACACCATATATTTT.

This clonotype was picked up one time. Possible read error: a much larger clone is one base away. CDR3: CASSRAGGPTGELFF. The CDR3 nucleotides read TGTGCCAGCAGTCGAGCGGGAGGGCCCACCGGGGAGCTGTTTTTT. This chain connects TRBV12-3 or TRBV12-4 to TRBJ2-2; 10 positions agree with TRBD2. CDR3 length: 15 amino acids. V lost 5 bases and J lost 4; bases outside the gene matches: 4.

In its sample, this clonotype was seen a few times. The V call is TRBV7-9, the J call TRBJ2-1, with TRBD1 as a possible D gene (6 bases). CDR3 length: 15 residues. V was clipped by 5 bases and J by 5 bases, with 16 bases between them. Germline CDR1 SEHNR, CDR2 FQNEAQ (reference sequence). CDR3 loop: CASSLLRDIDNEQFF. In DNA form, the CDR3 reads TGTGCCAGCAGCCTCCTCCGGGACATTGACAATGAGCAGTTCTTC.

This clonotype showed up just once. A read error may explain this, as a much larger clone is one base away. V and J are TRBV28 and TRBJ2-1, with 9 bases lining up with TRBD2. The V and J ends lost 2 bases and 8 bases, in that order; junction bases with no gene match: 16. Germline V lookup: CDR1 MDHEN, CDR2 SYDVKM. The CDR3 is 18 amino acids. CDR3 DNA: TGTGCCAGCAGTTTAAGGCGGGAGGGCTTCCAACAGCCCGATGAGCAGTTCTTC. Translating it yields CASSLRREGFQQPDEQFF.

A word on this clonotype: A read error may account for a junction end that differs from germline. The chain links TRBV28 to TRBJ1-2; maybe TRBD1 (6 bases). This CDR3 comprises 14 residues. Germline loops: CDR1 MDHEN, CDR2 SYDVKM. In DNA form, the CDR3 reads TGTGTCAGCAGTTTACCTACAGGGAGGCGAGGCTACACCTTC. Amino acids: CVSSLPTGRRGYTF.

The chain carries TRBV6-2 or TRBV6-3 and TRBJ1-5; D gene unclear. Gene TRBJ2-3 matches the end of the DNA better, so the J call may be wrong. Germline CDR1 and CDR2: MNHEY and SVGEGT. The CDR3 runs to 14 residues. DNA of the CDR3: TGTGCCAGCAGTTCTTCATGGGCCAATCAGCCCCAGTATTTT. Translating it yields CASSSSWANQPQYF.

The chain couples TRBV2 to TRBJ2-5; D not certain. V lost 8 bases to trimming and J lost 2 bases, with 12 bases between them. Germline assignment: CDR1 SNHLY and CDR2 FYNNEI. The CDR3 covers 13 residues. The CDR3, as DNA: TGTGCCAGCTCCCCAGATTTACAAGAGACCCAGTACTTC. This sequence encodes CASSPDLQETQYF.

Details on this clonotype: Given a much more abundant clone one base away, this may be a read error. The chain joins TRBV4-3 to TRBJ2-2; no reliable D call. From germline, CDR1 is LGHNA and CDR2 YSLEER. The CDR3 is 15 residues long. V shed 3 bases and J shed 3 bases, with 11 bases lying between them. In DNA form, the CDR3 reads TGCGCCAGCAGCCATACCGACTTCGACACCGGGGAGCTGTTTTTT. It codes for CASSHTDFDTGELFF.